This is a list of T cell receptor beta chains from one sample in a study of T cell changes during pregnancy in multiple sclerosis. The data were produced by immunoSEQ multiplex PCR, yet TCRdb's version contains in-frame clones alone and is incomplete. The table has about 40,000 clones, roughly 87% seen once; the top ten hold roughly 1.2%. The starting material was CD4+ T cells from peripheral blood mononuclear cells, obtained in the first trimester of pregnancy. The receptors shown here come from a female donor with multiple sclerosis, enrolled in a pregnancy study. CDR3s leave out the opening cysteine and the closing phenylalanine or tryptophan. Clone size is not always given. Where it is, it says once, few, many or a class for expanded clones.

size,V,CDR3
once,TRBV6-5,ASSYSATGGGQPQH
.,TRBV5-1,ASSQGTSGVGTDTQY
.,TRBV18,ASSPFSSQTQEQF
once,TRBV14,ASNPSGSVYEQY
.,TRBV7-3,ASSSREGEQF
.,TRBV10-1,ASSDGGSIYEQY
medium-sized,TRBV29-1,SVSESGKETQY
.,TRBV30,AWSIQSGNTIY
.,TRBV6-6,ASSGQDLSGNTIY
medium-sized,TRBV4-1,ASSGGLAGVNEQF
once,TRBV9,ASSVGAAVEETQY
few,TRBV7-2,ASSAGPNTEAF
once,TRBV9,ASSVSGLAGSRETQY
.,TRBV6-6,ASSRERGNTIY
.,TRBV10-3,AHGQTNTEAF
.,TRBV27,ASSLVLGPNTGELF
.,TRBV4-1,ASSQDGASPYGYT
.,TRBV2,ASSELGQRNTEAF
.,TRBV30,AWSLTGALNTEAF
once,TRBV29-1,SASGWEGINEQF
.,TRBV7-9,ASSRRGLGANVLT
few,TRBV11-2,ASSLYRGPNQPQH
.,TRBV19,AAQEAGAYTGELF
once,TRBV5-1,ASSDDRGGYT
.,TRBV30,AWSPGRETQY
.,TRBV28,ASSSTGVYSNQPQH
.,TRBV5-1,ASGGVQETQY
.,TRBV7-9,ASSYGTGVPNYGYT
.,TRBV11-3,ASSSGLASYNEQF
.,TRBV6-6,ASSPTGKLGYT
.,TRBV30,AWSPTGGASGYT
.,TRBV4-1,ASSQVGRRVGWEQY
.,TRBV29-1,SSGLAGTNEQF
once,TRBV28,ASSLGQGTGELF
.,TRBV5-6,ASSFLAGGLEQY
.,TRBV7-2,ASSPTGSGNTIY
.,TRBV7-9,ASSNENRGADTQY
.,TRBV27,ASSPHRDRGYEQY
.,TRBV7-9,ASSSYNNEQF
.,TRBV7-2,ASSIGLAGDTQY
.,TRBV5-4,ASSSGLAGETQY
medium-sized,TRBV7-9,ASSLAGALGYNEQF
few,TRBV5-6,ASSLRSTSGYEAF
.,TRBV18,ASSPRQGSYNEQF
.,TRBV27,ASSLFAPGLAGYNEQF
.,TRBV18,ATLGINTGELF
.,TRBV7-9,ASSLAKGGKLF
.,TRBV4-3,ASSLGARTEAF
.,TRBV5-1,ASSSLGQAFSGANVLT